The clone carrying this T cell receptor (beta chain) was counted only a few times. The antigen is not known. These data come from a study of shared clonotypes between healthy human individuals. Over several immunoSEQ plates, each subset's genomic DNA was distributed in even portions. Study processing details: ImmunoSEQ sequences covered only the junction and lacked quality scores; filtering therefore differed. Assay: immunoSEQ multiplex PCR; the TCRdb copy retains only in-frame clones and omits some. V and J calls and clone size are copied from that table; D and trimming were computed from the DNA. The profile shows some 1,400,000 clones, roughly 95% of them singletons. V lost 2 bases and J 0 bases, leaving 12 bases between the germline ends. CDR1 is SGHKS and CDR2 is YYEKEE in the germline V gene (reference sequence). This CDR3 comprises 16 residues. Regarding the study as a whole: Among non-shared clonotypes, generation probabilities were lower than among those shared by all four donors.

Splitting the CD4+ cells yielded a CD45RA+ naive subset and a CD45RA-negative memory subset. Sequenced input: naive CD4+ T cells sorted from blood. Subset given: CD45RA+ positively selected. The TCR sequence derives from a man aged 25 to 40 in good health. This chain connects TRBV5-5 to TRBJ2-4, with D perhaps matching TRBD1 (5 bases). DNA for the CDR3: TGTGCCAGCAGCTTAGGGCAGGGAATAGCCAAAAACATTCAGTACTTC. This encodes CASSLGQGIAKNIQYF.